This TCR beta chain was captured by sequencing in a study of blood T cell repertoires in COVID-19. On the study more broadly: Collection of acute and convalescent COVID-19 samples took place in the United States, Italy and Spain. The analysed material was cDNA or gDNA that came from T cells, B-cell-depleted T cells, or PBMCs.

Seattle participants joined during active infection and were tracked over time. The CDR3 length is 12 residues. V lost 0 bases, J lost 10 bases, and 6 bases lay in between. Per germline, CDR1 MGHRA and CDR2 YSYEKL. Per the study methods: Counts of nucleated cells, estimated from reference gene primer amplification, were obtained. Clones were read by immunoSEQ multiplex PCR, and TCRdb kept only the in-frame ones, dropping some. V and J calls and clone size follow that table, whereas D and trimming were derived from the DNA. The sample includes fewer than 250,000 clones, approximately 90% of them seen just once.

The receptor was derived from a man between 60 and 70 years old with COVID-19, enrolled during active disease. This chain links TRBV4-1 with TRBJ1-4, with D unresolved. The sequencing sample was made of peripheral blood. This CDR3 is CASSQERGKLFF. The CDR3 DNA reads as TGCGCCAGCAGCCAAGAGCGAGGAAAACTGTTTTTT.